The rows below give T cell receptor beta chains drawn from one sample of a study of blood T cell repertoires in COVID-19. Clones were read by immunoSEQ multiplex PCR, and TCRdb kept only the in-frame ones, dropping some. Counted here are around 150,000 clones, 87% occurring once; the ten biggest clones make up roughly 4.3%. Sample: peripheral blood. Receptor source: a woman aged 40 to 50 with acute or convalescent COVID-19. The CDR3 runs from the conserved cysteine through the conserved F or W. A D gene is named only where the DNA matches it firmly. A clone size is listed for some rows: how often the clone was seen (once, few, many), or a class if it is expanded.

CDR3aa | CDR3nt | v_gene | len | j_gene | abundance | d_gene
CASRTGGANTGELFF | TGTGCCAGCCGGACAGGGGGCGCGAACACCGGGGAGCTGTTTTTT | TRBV6-5 | 15 | TRBJ2-2 | - | TRBD1
CASSERDSGPQETQYF | TGTGCCAGCAGTGAACGAGATAGCGGGCCCCAAGAGACCCAGTACTTC | TRBV25-1 | 16 | TRBJ2-5 | - | TRBD2
CASSRRQGETYEQYF | TGCGCCAGCAGCCGGAGACAGGGAGAAACCTACGAGCAGTACTTC | TRBV5-1 | 15 | TRBJ2-7 | - | TRBD1
CASSYKGWAGQGEQYF | TGTGCCAGCAGTTACAAGGGTTGGGCAGGGCAAGGTGAGCAGTACTTC | TRBV6-6 | 16 | TRBJ2-7 | - | -
CSVEVPSEGPSRAFF | TGCAGCGTTGAAGTTCCCTCGGAGGGACCTTCGCGAGCTTTCTTT | TRBV29-1 | 15 | TRBJ1-1 | - | -
CASSYNTRGGYTF | TGTGCCAGCAGTTACAACACACGGGGGGGCTACACCTTC | TRBV6-6 | 13 | TRBJ1-2 | few | -
CASGPGPAQVETQYF | TGCGCCAGCGGCCCAGGGCCGGCCCAAGTGGAGACCCAGTACTTC | TRBV5-1 | 15 | TRBJ2-5 | - | -
CASSLGRQGETQYF | TGTGCCAGCAGCTTGGGTCGACAGGGAGAGACCCAGTACTTC | TRBV7-2 | 14 | TRBJ2-5 | - | TRBD1
CSVARGGTEAFF | TGCAGCGTTGCCCGGGGGGGCACTGAAGCTTTCTTT | TRBV29-1 | 12 | TRBJ1-1 | once | -
CASSSTSVTYEQYF | TGTGCCAGCAGTTCGACTAGCGTGACCTACGAGCAGTACTTC | TRBV7-2 | 14 | TRBJ2-7 | - | TRBD2
CASSLSRGPGNTIYF | TGTGCCAGCAGCTTATCTCGCGGGCCCGGAAACACCATATATTTT | TRBV7-2 | 15 | TRBJ1-3 | - | -
CASSIGQSSNQPQHF | TGTGCCAGTAGTATAGGACAGAGTAGCAATCAGCCCCAGCATTTT | TRBV19 | 15 | TRBJ1-5 | - | -
CASSYRQAWDRPQHF | TGTGCCAGCAGTTACCGACAGGCCTGGGATCGGCCCCAGCATTTT | TRBV6-2/TRBV6-3 | 15 | TRBJ1-5 | many | -
CASSLVVDRVLRNEKLFF | TGTGCCAGCAGCTTAGTGGTGGACAGGGTTCTCCGTAATGAAAAACTGTTTTTT | TRBV7-8 | 18 | TRBJ1-4 | - | TRBD1
CATSSWDSENYGYTF | TGTGCCACCAGCAGCTGGGACAGCGAGAACTATGGCTACACCTTC | TRBV15 | 15 | TRBJ1-2 | few | TRBD1
CASSAVPGQGYYGYTF | TGCGCCAGCAGCGCAGTCCCGGGACAGGGTTACTATGGCTACACCTTC | TRBV5-1 | 16 | TRBJ1-2 | - | TRBD1
CASQDRGHTGELFF | TGTGCCAGCCAAGACAGGGGGCATACCGGGGAGCTGTTTTTT | TRBV28 | 14 | TRBJ2-2 | - | TRBD1
CAIQTGMNTEAFF | TGTGCCATCCAAACAGGGATGAACACTGAAGCTTTCTTT | TRBV10-3 | 13 | TRBJ1-1 | - | -
CASSLLRGGGNEQFF | TGTGCCAGCAGCTTACTGCGGGGGGGAGGCAATGAGCAGTTCTTC | TRBV7-8 | 15 | TRBJ2-1 | - | TRBD2
CASSQLGTGTGKEKLFF | TGTGCCAGCAGCCAATTGGGGACCGGGACAGGGAAAGAAAAACTGTTTTTT | TRBV4-2 | 17 | TRBJ1-4 | few | TRBD1
CASSESPARTDGYTF | TGTGCCAGCAGTGAATCCCCGGCACGGACAGACGGCTACACCTTC | TRBV25-1 | 15 | TRBJ1-2 | few | -
CASSQQGAGTEAFF | TGTGCCAGCAGCCAACAGGGGGCAGGCACTGAAGCTTTCTTT | TRBV7-3 | 14 | TRBJ1-1 | - | TRBD1
CASSISGAKNIQYF | TGTGCCAGTAGTATTTCCGGGGCCAAAAACATTCAGTACTTC | TRBV19 | 14 | TRBJ2-4 | once | -
CAFARDRPRGYTF | TGTGCCTTCGCCCGGGACAGGCCCCGAGGCTACACCTTC | TRBV30 | 13 | TRBJ1-2 | - | TRBD1
CASRRQGEYGYTF | TGTGCCAGCAGGAGGCAGGGGGAATATGGCTACACCTTC | TRBV28 | 13 | TRBJ1-2 | - | TRBD1
CASSFARSTDTQYF | TGTGCCAGCAGCTTTGCCAGGAGCACAGATACGCAGTATTTT | TRBV7-2 | 14 | TRBJ2-3 | - | -
CASRGARGWNNEKLFF | TGTGCCAGTAGGGGGGCTCGAGGGTGGAATAATGAAAAACTGTTTTTT | TRBV19 | 16 | TRBJ1-4 | - | -
CASGTFMNTEAFF | TGTGCCAGTGGGACTTTTATGAACACTGAAGCTTTCTTT | TRBV19 | 13 | TRBJ1-1 | - | -
CASSIRHRDQPQHF | TGTGCCAGTAGTATAAGGCACAGGGATCAGCCCCAGCATTTT | TRBV19 | 14 | TRBJ1-5 | - | -
CSVMVSSGGGDTQYF | TGCAGCGTGATGGTATCTAGCGGGGGAGGAGATACGCAGTATTTT | TRBV29-1 | 15 | TRBJ2-3 | - | TRBD2
CASSLGLAGGSYEQYF | TGTGCCAGTAGTCTGGGACTAGCGGGAGGATCCTACGAGCAGTACTTC | TRBV19 | 16 | TRBJ2-7 | - | TRBD2
CASSQDAGRELFF | TGCGCCAGCAGCCAAGATGCGGGAAGGGAGCTGTTTTTT | TRBV4-1 | 13 | TRBJ2-2 | - | -
CASSSLAGGRYEQYF | TGTGCCAGCTCATCCCTAGCGGGAGGGAGGTACGAGCAGTACTTC | TRBV18 | 15 | TRBJ2-7 | - | TRBD2
CASSQGQGGQPQHF | TGTGCCAGCAGCCAAGGACAGGGTGGGCAGCCCCAGCATTTT | TRBV3-1/TRBV3-2 | 14 | TRBJ1-5 | - | TRBD1
CASSSSAIGGVEAFF | TGTGCCAGCAGCTCCTCGGCGATAGGGGGAGTTGAAGCTTTCTTT | TRBV7-6 | 15 | TRBJ1-1 | - | -
CASSWDSGRGAGEAFF | TGTGCCAGCAGCTGGGATTCCGGGCGGGGGGCAGGTGAAGCTTTCTTT | TRBV5-5 | 16 | TRBJ1-1 | - | -
CASSGLAQETQYF | TGTGCCAGCAGTGGCCTGGCCCAAGAGACCCAGTACTTC | TRBV2 | 13 | TRBJ2-5 | - | -
CASSYSSTYQETQYF | TGTGCCAGCAGTTACAGCTCTACGTACCAAGAGACCCAGTACTTC | TRBV6-5 | 15 | TRBJ2-5 | - | -
CASRQFSGGAIDTQYF | TGTGCCAGCAGACAATTTAGCGGGGGGGCCATAGATACGCAGTATTTT | TRBV5-6 | 16 | TRBJ2-3 | - | TRBD2
CASSQERTDGGDTIYF | TGCGCCAGCAGCCAAGAGAGGACAGACGGCGGTGACACCATATATTTT | TRBV4-3 | 16 | TRBJ1-3 | - | -
CASSRDRELSYTF | TGTGCCAGTAGTAGGGACAGGGAACTAAGCTACACCTTC | TRBV19 | 13 | TRBJ1-2 | - | TRBD1
CASRPRQANSGANVLTF | TGTGCCAGCAGACCTCGACAGGCCAACTCTGGGGCCAACGTCCTGACTTTC | TRBV5-5 | 17 | TRBJ2-6 | - | -
CASSRDSAYGYTF | TGTGCCAGCAGTAGGGACAGCGCCTATGGCTACACCTTC | TRBV12-3/TRBV12-4 | 13 | TRBJ1-2 | - | TRBD1
CASSPLSGNVYEQYF | TGTGCCAGCAGCCCCTTAAGCGGGAACGTTTACGAGCAGTACTTC | TRBV9 | 15 | TRBJ2-7 | few | TRBD2
CASSLPRDSSNEKLFF | TGCGCCAGCAGCTTGCCCCGGGACAGTTCTAATGAAAAACTGTTTTTT | TRBV5-1 | 16 | TRBJ1-4 | - | TRBD1
CAISERTTSGGEQFF | TGTGCCATCAGTGAGAGGACAACTAGCGGCGGTGAGCAGTTCTTC | TRBV10-3 | 15 | TRBJ2-1 | - | TRBD2
CASSFLTGGPLSYEQYF | TGTGCCAGCAGCTTCTTAACAGGTGGGCCCCTGTCCTACGAGCAGTACTTC | TRBV28 | 17 | TRBJ2-7 | - | -